This T cell receptor beta chain was obtained from a study of response to subunit inactivated influenza vaccine. In TCRdb, the RT-PCR reads were re-called with MiXCR into one record per CDR3 protein. The data contain about 570,000 distinct CDR3 sequences, about 11% of them singletons. Germline CDR1 is SGHRS and CDR2 is YFSETQ. The CDR3 has 16 amino acids. V shed 4 bases and J 4 bases; nucleotides not matched to a gene: 11. The same specimen was also included in a second study, on T cells expressing NK-cell markers. According to that study: cDNA encoding TCR beta was synthesized via 5'RACE template switching incorporating UMIs. The authors sequenced eight donors, of whom seven were HCMV-seropositive and one was seronegative. Within several experiments, an anti-gamma-delta TCR antibody kept the sorting limited to alpha-beta TCR T cells. About six donors carried dominant NKG2C+ clonotypes that made up roughly 1.0-7.0% of their CD8+ T cells.

The source material was PBMCs from blood, sampled on the day of vaccination. The chain joins TRBV5-1 to TRBJ2-3; 8 nucleotides agree with TRBD2. The clonotype was recovered from a man aged 50-60 years who received an inactivated influenza vaccine. The CDR3 coding sequence is TGCGCCAGCAGCAACCGGGACGGGGGGGGTGCAGATACGCAGTATTTT. This gives the protein CASSNRDGGGADTQYF.